This T cell receptor (beta chain) comes out of a study of control samples from healthy donors and cancer patients. The repertoire was sequenced with immunoSEQ multiplex PCR; TCRdb's copy has only in-frame clones and lacks some. Among roughly 130,000 clones, 85% to 95% were seen once, and the ten largest hold over 1.5%. The source material was PBMCs. This clonotype was sampled from a man aged 50-60 years with head and neck cancer.

CDR3 residues: CASSFGTVNTEAFF. CDR3 in DNA: TGTGCCAGCAGCTTCGGGACGGTGAACACTGAAGCTTTCTTT. The rearrangement links TRBV7-9 to TRBJ1-1; weak D call: TRBD1 (5 bases). Germline-derived CDR1 and CDR2 are SEHNR and FQNEAQ (reference sequence). The V end was cut by 3 bases, the J end by 0 bases, with 8 bases between. There are 14 residues in the CDR3.